This is a list of T cell receptor beta chains from one sample in a study of blood T cell repertoires in COVID-19. Clones were sequenced by immunoSEQ multiplex PCR, and TCRdb holds only the in-frame ones, with some missing. The sample yields about 200,000 clones, around 85% seen once. Sequencing was done on a sample of peripheral blood. The receptors come from a woman in her 70s with COVID-19, enrolled during active disease. Each CDR3 is given with its conserved first and last residue. The D gene is left open where the match is weak. Only some rows state a clone size, as once, few, many or a class for expanded clones.

CDR3nt	CDR3aa	d_gene	v_gene	abundance	len	j_gene
TGTGCCAGCAGCTGGACAGGGGGAAAAGGAAACACCATATATTTT	CASSWTGGKGNTIYF	TRBD1	TRBV5-4	-	15	TRBJ1-3
TGTGCCAGCACGTTAACCCCGGGACAGGGGGCAAATGAGCAGTTCTTC	CASTLTPGQGANEQFF	TRBD1	TRBV11-3	-	16	TRBJ2-1
TGTGCCAGCAGCTTTATCGCGGTGGGGCCAGATACGCAGTATTTT	CASSFIAVGPDTQYF	-	TRBV5-6	-	15	TRBJ2-3
TGTGCCAGCAGTGACGGGAGGGGACCCACAGATACGCAGTATTTT	CASSDGRGPTDTQYF	TRBD2	TRBV2	-	15	TRBJ2-3
TGTGCCAGCAGCTTGACTAGCGGGAGCTCCTACGAGCAGTACTTC	CASSLTSGSSYEQYF	TRBD2	TRBV5-4	few	15	TRBJ2-7
TGTGCCAGCTCCGTTACTAGCACCGGGGAGCTGTTTTTT	CASSVTSTGELFF	-	TRBV18	-	13	TRBJ2-2
TGCGCCAGCAGCTTGGGCGCGACTAGCGGTAGAGATACGCAGTATTTT	CASSLGATSGRDTQYF	TRBD2	TRBV5-1	few	16	TRBJ2-3
TGTGCCAGCTCACCTTCACCACAATACGACAGGGGGAGCTCCTATAATTCACCCCTCCACTTT	CASSPSPQYDRGSSYNSPLHF	TRBD1	TRBV18	-	21	TRBJ1-6
TGTGCCAGCAGCCAAACGCGCCAGCAGGGCCTGCTCCACTTT	CASSQTRQQGLLHF	-	TRBV2	-	14	TRBJ1-6
TGTGCCAGTAGTAGGGGACCGGGACAGGGGAGCCCTGAAGCTTTCTTT	CASSRGPGQGSPEAFF	TRBD1	TRBV19	once	16	TRBJ1-1
TGTGCCAGCAGCTTGGCGCAGGGGCAGGGGGGAGATAACTATGGCTACACCTTC	CASSLAQGQGGDNYGYTF	TRBD1	TRBV5-4	-	18	TRBJ1-2
TGTGCCAGCAGTGTGATCCGGCGGGGTCTCTGGAGGGCCAACGTCCTGACTTTC	CASSVIRRGLWRANVLTF	-	TRBV6-4	-	18	TRBJ2-6
TGTGCCATCAGTGAATGGGGGCAGCGGGGCTACAATGAGCAGTTCTTC	CAISEWGQRGYNEQFF	-	TRBV10-3	-	16	TRBJ2-1
TGTGCCACCAGTGACCGGACTAGCGGGAGTTTCGATGAGCAGTTCTTC	CATSDRTSGSFDEQFF	TRBD2	TRBV24-1	once	16	TRBJ2-1
TGTGCCAGTAGTCCACAGGGGACTCCGCGGTATCAGCCCCAGCATTTT	CASSPQGTPRYQPQHF	TRBD1	TRBV19	-	16	TRBJ1-5
TGTGCCAGCAGCTTGGCGGGAGGTAATGAAAAACTGTTTTTT	CASSLAGGNEKLFF	-	TRBV5-5	-	14	TRBJ1-4
TGTGCCTGGAGTGTACGGGGGACAGATACGCAGTATTTT	CAWSVRGTDTQYF	-	TRBV30	-	13	TRBJ2-3
TGCGCCAGCAGCCCGAATTCCGAGCCTCACTCTGGAAACACCATATATTTT	CASSPNSEPHSGNTIYF	-	TRBV5-1	-	17	TRBJ1-3
TGTGCCAGCTCACTCGGACAGGGACTGAACACTGAAGCTTTCTTT	CASSLGQGLNTEAFF	TRBD1	TRBV18	-	15	TRBJ1-1
TGCGCCAGCAGCTTCCTAAGTGACTATGGCTACACCTTC	CASSFLSDYGYTF	-	TRBV5-1	-	13	TRBJ1-2
TGTGCCAGCAGCTTGTGGGAGATGATGCACACTGAAGCTTTCTTT	CASSLWEMMHTEAFF	-	TRBV7-9	-	15	TRBJ1-1
TGTGCCAGCAGCTTAGGCTCCGGGGAGACAAGGTCGGACGGGTATTTT	CASSLGSGETRSDGYF	-	TRBV11-2	-	16	TRBJ2-3
TGTGCCAGCAGTTCCCCGGGGTCTTATGGCTACACCTTC	CASSSPGSYGYTF	-	TRBV5-6	-	13	TRBJ1-2
TGTGCCAGCAGTGAAGGTCTGAGCGGGAGGATGCAGTACTTC	CASSEGLSGRMQYF	TRBD2	TRBV25-1	-	14	TRBJ2-7
TGTGCCAGCAGTTCTCGACAGCGGGGTTCACCCCTCCACTTT	CASSSRQRGSPLHF	-	TRBV27	-	14	TRBJ1-6
TGTGCCAGTAGTCATAGCGGGAGGGCCAGAGGGGGTGAGCAGTTCTTC	CASSHSGRARGGEQFF	TRBD2	TRBV19	-	16	TRBJ2-1
TGTGCCAGCAGCATTGGACAGGGGGATCTAGCAGATACGCAGTATTTT	CASSIGQGDLADTQYF	TRBD1	TRBV9	-	16	TRBJ2-3
TGCGCCAGCAGCTTTGAGGGACAGCCGAACACCGGGGAGCTGTTTTTT	CASSFEGQPNTGELFF	TRBD1	TRBV5-1	-	16	TRBJ2-2
TGTGCCAGCGCCGGCAGACCGGGGAGCCCCTACGAGCAGTACTTC	CASAGRPGSPYEQYF	-	TRBV19	few	15	TRBJ2-7
TGTGCCAGCAGCCCCTCCGGGTACTATGGCTACACCTTC	CASSPSGYYGYTF	-	TRBV9	-	13	TRBJ1-2
TGTGCCAGCAGCGTACAGGGATCTCAGAACACTGAAGCTTTCTTT	CASSVQGSQNTEAFF	-	TRBV7-2	few	15	TRBJ1-1
TGTGCCAGCAGCGCACATAGCACGAGCTCTGGAAACACCATATATTTT	CASSAHSTSSGNTIYF	-	TRBV9	-	16	TRBJ1-3
TGCGCCAGCAGCCAAGGCACAGTCGAGAGCTATGGCTACACCTTC	CASSQGTVESYGYTF	-	TRBV4-3	-	15	TRBJ1-2
TGTGCCAGCAGTGTACCGAGCACAGCGCCCGGGACCTACGAGCAGTACTTC	CASSVPSTAPGTYEQYF	-	TRBV6-1	-	17	TRBJ2-7
TGTGCCAGCAGTTTTGCCACGGACACCGGGGAGCTGTTTTTT	CASSFATDTGELFF	-	TRBV25-1	-	14	TRBJ2-2
TGTGCCAGCAGCCATACTCAGGGTAGGGATCAGCCCCAGCATTTT	CASSHTQGRDQPQHF	-	TRBV4-2	-	15	TRBJ1-5
TGTGCCATCAGTGATTCGACAGGCGAGACCCAGTACTTC	CAISDSTGETQYF	-	TRBV10-3	-	13	TRBJ2-5
TGTGCCAGCCACATGGGACAGGGGGTTTTTAATTCACCCCTCCACTTT	CASHMGQGVFNSPLHF	TRBD1	TRBV19	once	16	TRBJ1-6
TGCGCCAGCAGCTTGTTGCCTCGGGACAGGGGTAGAAACACTGAAGCTTTCTTT	CASSLLPRDRGRNTEAFF	TRBD1	TRBV5-1	once	18	TRBJ1-1
TGTGCCAGCAGGAGAGGACAGGGAGGCGAGCAGTACTTC	CASRRGQGGEQYF	TRBD1	TRBV12-3/TRBV12-4	-	13	TRBJ2-7
TGTGCCAGCAGTCACGACACAGGGTACTACAATGAGCAGTTCTTC	CASSHDTGYYNEQFF	-	TRBV27	-	15	TRBJ2-1
TGTGCCAGCAGTGTGGGCGGGGGCTCAGGCAATCAGCCCCAGCATTTT	CASSVGGGSGNQPQHF	-	TRBV2	-	16	TRBJ1-5
TGTGCCAGCAACCTACAGGGTTATGGCTACACCTTC	CASNLQGYGYTF	-	TRBV2	-	12	TRBJ1-2
TGTGCCAGCAGTAGCGACGGACCCTATGGCTACACCTTC	CASSSDGPYGYTF	-	TRBV5-5	once	13	TRBJ1-2
TGTGCCAGTAGTGTAGGACAGGGTCCTCAGCCCCAGCATTTT	CASSVGQGPQPQHF	TRBD1	TRBV19	-	14	TRBJ1-5
TGCGCCAGCAGCCCCGCTGGGGCCACAGATACGCAGTATTTT	CASSPAGATDTQYF	-	TRBV4-1	-	14	TRBJ2-3
TGTGCCAGCAGTAGAAGGGACAGCGTTACTGGCTACACCTTC	CASSRRDSVTGYTF	TRBD1	TRBV2	-	14	TRBJ1-2
TGTGCCAGCAGCTTCAGTCGGGAGGAGACCCAGTACTTC	CASSFSREETQYF	-	TRBV7-2	-	13	TRBJ2-5
TGTGCCAGTAGTCCAATCAGCTCTGGAAACACCATATATTTT	CASSPISSGNTIYF	-	TRBV19	-	14	TRBJ1-3
TGTGCCAGCAGTGAAGGCCGGAGCAATCAGCCCCAGCATTTT	CASSEGRSNQPQHF	-	TRBV6-1	-	14	TRBJ1-5
TGTGCCAGCAGTTTTCCCCGTAGGGGATACGCGAACACCGGGGAGCTGTTTTTT	CASSFPRRGYANTGELFF	-	TRBV27	-	18	TRBJ2-2
TGTGCCAGCAGCTCATCCACGACTGGCAGAGAGACCCAGTACTTC	CASSSSTTGRETQYF	-	TRBV7-9	once	15	TRBJ2-5
TGTGCCAGCAGCTCGGGACTCCTCCAAGAGACCCAGTACTTC	CASSSGLLQETQYF	-	TRBV7-2	-	14	TRBJ2-5
TGTGCCTGGAGTCCCCCGGGTGGCTACACCTTC	CAWSPPGGYTF	-	TRBV30	-	11	TRBJ1-2
TGTGCCAGTAGACCCCCCAGGTCACCCTATGGCTACACCTTC	CASRPPRSPYGYTF	-	TRBV19	-	14	TRBJ1-2
TGTGCCAGCAGCCCCTACCGGGGTGGTGAAGCTTTCTTT	CASSPYRGGEAFF	-	TRBV7-3	few	13	TRBJ1-1
TGTGCCAGCAGCCTTTTCCAAGAGACCCAGTACTTC	CASSLFQETQYF	-	TRBV12-3/TRBV12-4	-	12	TRBJ2-5
TGTGCCAGCAGTGAAGCTCGCCGACTAGCGGGAGGGAAAGAGACCCAGTACTTC	CASSEARRLAGGKETQYF	TRBD2	TRBV6-1	-	18	TRBJ2-5
TGTGCCAGCAGCCCCTCACGGGGAGGCGAGCAGTACTTC	CASSPSRGGEQYF	-	TRBV9	-	13	TRBJ2-7
TGCGCCAGCAGCCAAGATCTCCCGGGGGACTCCTACAATGAGCAGTTCTTC	CASSQDLPGDSYNEQFF	-	TRBV4-3	-	17	TRBJ2-1